These 12 T cell receptor beta chains came from one sample sequenced in a study of OX40 agonist ivuxolimab in advanced cancers. The library was prepared using the immunoSEQ multiplex PCR assay. Not all clones reach the TCRdb copy of this immuneACCESS table, which keeps in-frame sequences only. Checked studies attribute under half of the gap to unresolved V genes and leave the rest unexplained. The sample includes about 66,000 clones, with roughly 80% observed a single time. The ten largest clones represent about 2.5% of the sample. This material consisted of CD4+ or CD8+ T cells sorted from blood, taken in a trial of the OX40 agonist ivuxolimab. The origin of the receptors is an adult with an advanced solid tumor such as melanoma, head and neck, liver or kidney cancer.

This chain uses TRBV19 with TRBJ2-7; TRBD2 matches 7 bases. In germline, CDR1 is LNHDA, CDR2 SQIVND (reference sequence). CDR3 length: 14 amino acids. The ends lost 1 base at V and 4 bases at J; junction bases unmatched: 4. DNA for the CDR3: TGTGCCAGTAGTATAGCCTCGGGGGGATACGAGCAGTACTTC. Residues: CASSIASGGYEQYF.

The chain has TRBV7-9 and TRBJ2-7, with TRBD2 as a possible D gene (5 bases). The germline V gene encodes CDR1 SEHNR and CDR2 FQNEAQ (reference sequence). Trimming removed 1 base from V and 9 bases from J, with 19 bases in between. The CDR3 has 15 amino acids. CDR3 sequence: CASSLVAPSGEGQYF. The CDR3 DNA sequence: TGTGCCAGCAGCTTAGTGGCGCCCTCGGGTGAGGGGCAGTACTTC.

The table lists this clone with a few counts. This chain uses TRBV19 with TRBJ1-4; D not certain. The V gene lost 3 bases and the J gene lost 14 bases, with 16 bases spanning the gap. The germline CDR1 and CDR2 sequences are LNHDA and SQIVND (reference sequence). This CDR3 has 13 amino acids. The CDR3 here is CASSIQITADLFF. Written as DNA, the CDR3 is TGTGCCAGTAGTATCCAAATCACAGCGGATCTGTTTTTT.

The count of this clone is one. The V and J genes are TRBV28 and TRBJ2-3, with TRBD2 matching 9 bases. The CDR3 is 17 amino acids. With 8 bases clipped from V and 1 base from J, the junction kept 13 bases outside the gene matches. Germline lookup yields CDR1 MDHEN and CDR2 SYDVKM. The CDR3 protein is CASGPGASGDRTDTQYF. CDR3 in DNA: TGTGCCAGCGGGCCCGGGGCTAGCGGGGACCGCACAGATACGCAGTATTTT.

The chain carries TRBV10-3 and TRBJ2-3, with D perhaps TRBD2 (5 bases). Trimming shortened V by 9 bases and J by 0 bases, and 13 bases separated the two germline ends. Germline V gene sequence: CDR1 ENHRY, CDR2 SYGVKD. The CDR3 totals 14 residues. This CDR3 is CAISTLVSTDTQYF. CDR3 coding DNA: TGTGCCATAAGCACACTAGTTAGCACAGATACGCAGTATTTT.

The count of this clone is one. The chain carries TRBV10-3 and TRBJ2-5, with no clear D. The CDR3 spans 13 residues. The V and J ends lost 4 bases and 5 bases respectively, with 11 bases between them. The germline V gene encodes CDR1 ENHRY and CDR2 SYGVKD. The DNA of the CDR3 is TGTGCCATCAGTGCTCAACCCCAGGAGACCCAGTACTTC. This gives the protein CAISAQPQETQYF.

The chain links TRBV6-4 to TRBJ2-6; no reliable D call. The CDR3 is 18 amino acids. CDR1 is MRHNA, CDR2 SNTAGT, per germline. The V end was cut by 8 bases, the J end by 4 bases, with 24 bases between. Here the CDR3 DNA reads TGTGCCAGCCCAAGCGAGGCGGATAGCTTTAGGGGGGCCAACGTCCTGACTTTC. Protein product: CASPSEADSFRGANVLTF.

This chain links TRBV27 with TRBJ2-5, with 14 bases matching TRBD2. Germline V gene data show CDR1 as MNHEY and CDR2 as SMNVEV (reference sequence). The V gene end was trimmed by 6 bases and the J gene end by 7 bases; junction bases not matched to a gene: 7. The CDR3 is 15 residues long. CDR3 sequence (DNA): TGTGCCAGCAGCTTGACTAGCGGGAGGGGAGGGACCCAGTACTTC. Amino acid sequence: CASSLTSGRGGTQYF.

The chain combines TRBV10-3 with TRBJ2-3, with 9 bases matching TRBD1. There are 15 residues in the CDR3. Germline V CDR1 and CDR2: ENHRY, SYGVKD. V shed 6 bases, J shed 0 bases, and the junction held 4 bases outside the gene matches. The CDR3 DNA is TGTGCCATCAGGGGAGGACAGGGGAGCACAGATACGCAGTATTTT. It is translated as CAIRGGQGSTDTQYF.

The V call is TRBV4-2, the J call TRBJ2-1; 9 bases map to TRBD2. Germline CDR1 reads LGHNA; CDR2 reads YNFKEQ. V was clipped by 1 base and J by 6 bases; unmatched bases: 4. The CDR3 totals 15 residues. CDR3 nucleotides: TGTGCCAGCAGCCAAGCCCTAGCGGGACCCAATGAGCAGTTCTTC. It specifies CASSQALAGPNEQFF.

Only one count was recorded for this clone. The chain carries TRBV19 and TRBJ2-3; 14 nucleotides align to TRBD2. V trimming: 8 bases; J trimming: 2 bases; junction bases outside the gene matches: 6. The CDR3 covers 16 residues. Per the germline V gene, CDR1 is LNHDA and CDR2 is SQIVND (reference sequence). The DNA for the CDR3 is TGTGCCAGTTTTGGGACTAGCGGGGGAAACACAGATACGCAGTATTTT. Translating it yields CASFGTSGGNTDTQYF.

In regard to this clone: At one end, the junction sequence differs from germline, possibly due to a read error. The chain is built from TRBV6-5 and TRBJ2-2, with a weak D call TRBD2 (5 bases). The CDR3 totals 16 residues. Germline values: CDR1 MNHEY, CDR2 SVGAGI. The CDR3 coding sequence is TGTGCCAACAGTTACTCTGCCGGGGCGAACACCGGGGAGCTGTTTTTT. This codes for CANSYSAGANTGELFF.